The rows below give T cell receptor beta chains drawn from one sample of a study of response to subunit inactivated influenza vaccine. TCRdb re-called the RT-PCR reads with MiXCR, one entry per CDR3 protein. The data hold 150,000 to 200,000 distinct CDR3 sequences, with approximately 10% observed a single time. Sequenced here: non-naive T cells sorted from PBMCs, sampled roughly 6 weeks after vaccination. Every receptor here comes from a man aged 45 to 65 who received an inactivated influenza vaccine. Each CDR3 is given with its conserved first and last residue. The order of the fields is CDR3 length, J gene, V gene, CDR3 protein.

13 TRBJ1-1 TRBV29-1 CSVDRTANTEAFF
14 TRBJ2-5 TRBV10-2 CASSEWTGSETQYF
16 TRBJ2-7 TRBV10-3 CAISESVGALRYEQYF
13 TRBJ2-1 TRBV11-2 CASSPGTRNEQFF
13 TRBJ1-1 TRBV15 CATSRMGGTEAFF
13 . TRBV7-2 CASSLVQAYEQFF
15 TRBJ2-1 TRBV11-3 CASSPAGGNWNEQFF
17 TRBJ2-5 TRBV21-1 CASSKGGQGEYKRPSTF
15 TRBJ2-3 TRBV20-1 CSASRPSLRTDTQYF
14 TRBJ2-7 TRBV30 CAWSVKGFGGEQYF
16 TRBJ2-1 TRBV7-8 CASSSVAGGSYNEQFF
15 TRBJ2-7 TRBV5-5 CASRSDRASSYEQYF
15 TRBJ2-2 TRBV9 CASSVQPGDTGELFF
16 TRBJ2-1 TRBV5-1 CASSFMASSSYNEQFF
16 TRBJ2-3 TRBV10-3 CAISESSGSVADTQYF
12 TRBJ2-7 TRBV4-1 CASSHAGYEQYF
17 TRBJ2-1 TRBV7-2 CASSQRLAGGVRNEQFF
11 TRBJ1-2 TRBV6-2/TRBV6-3 CASRGGYGYTF
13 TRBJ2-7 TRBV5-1 CASRNGPLGEQYF
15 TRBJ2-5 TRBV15 CATSRGGPDRETQYF
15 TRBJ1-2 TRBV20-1 CSARIHGPGGYGYTF
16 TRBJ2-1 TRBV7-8 CASSLDGSPLYNEQFF
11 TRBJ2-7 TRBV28 CATWGNYEQYF
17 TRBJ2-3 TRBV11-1 CASSSSLRGSSTDTQYF
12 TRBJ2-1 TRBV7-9 CASSWISGEQFF
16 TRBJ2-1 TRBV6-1 CASSQDLAPRYNEQFF
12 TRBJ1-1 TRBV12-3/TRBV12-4 CASSLTGSEAFF
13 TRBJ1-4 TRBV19 CASSQAVGEKLFF
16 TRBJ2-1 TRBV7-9 CASSPKVGGLENEQFF
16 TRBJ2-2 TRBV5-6 CASSYGLASNTGELFF
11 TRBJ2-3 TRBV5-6 CASSLAFTQYF
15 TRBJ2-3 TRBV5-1 CASRTGTTSTDTQYF
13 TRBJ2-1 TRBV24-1 CATSDPSLDEQFF
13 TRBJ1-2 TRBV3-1 CASTRKGVYGYTF
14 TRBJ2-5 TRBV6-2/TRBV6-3 CASRLVRRRETQYF
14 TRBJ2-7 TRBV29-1 CSVEDRGGSNEQYF
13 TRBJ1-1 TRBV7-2 CASSLNLPPEAFF
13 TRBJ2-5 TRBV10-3 CAISAQGWETQYF
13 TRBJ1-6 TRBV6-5 CASSTSQNSPLHF
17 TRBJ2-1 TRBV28 CASSSLGGGTPYNEQFF
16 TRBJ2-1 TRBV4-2 CASSHNLGPKVDEQFF
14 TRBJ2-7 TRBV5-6 CASRHREGLYEQYF
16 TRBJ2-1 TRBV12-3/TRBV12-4 CASAGTSGSFNNEQFF
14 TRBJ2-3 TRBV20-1 CSATWKGGRDTQYF
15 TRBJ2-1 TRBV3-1 CASSPPPGRGNEQFF
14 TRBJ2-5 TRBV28 CASSGQGPQETQYF
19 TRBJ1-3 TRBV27 CASSLWSPGQTFSGNTIYF